This paragraph covers one T cell receptor (beta chain) sequence. Clones were read by immunoSEQ multiplex PCR, and TCRdb kept only the in-frame ones, dropping some. The sample lists tens of thousands of clones; roughly 90% were seen once. These data belong to a study of siplizumab effects on memory and regulatory T cells. Germline CDR1 and CDR2: LNHDA and SQIVND (reference sequence). Trimming cost V 3 bases and J 2 bases, with 11 bases left between them. The CDR3 runs to 14 residues. The chain couples TRBV19 to TRBJ2-7; tentative D call: TRBD1 (5 bases). Input material: naive CD4+ T cells sorted from blood. This clonotype originated in a human donor in good health. This chain's CDR3 is CASSISTAPYEQYF. CDR3 nucleotides: TGTGCCAGTAGTATTTCGACAGCCCCCTACGAGCAGTACTTC.